This is a list of T cell receptor beta chains from one sample in a study of OX40 agonist ivuxolimab in advanced cancers. Using immunoSEQ multiplex PCR, the repertoire was profiled, and TCRdb retains in-frame clones only, with some absent. The data contain about 32,000 clones, just under 90% of them singletons. Material: CD4+ or CD8+ T cells sorted from blood, obtained in a trial of the OX40 agonist ivuxolimab. The receptors here all came from an adult with an advanced solid tumor such as melanoma, head and neck, liver or kidney cancer. CDR3s include the opening cysteine and the closing phenylalanine or tryptophan. Fields, in order: V gene, J gene, D gene, clone size, CDR3 protein, CDR3 DNA. A D gene is named only where the DNA matches it firmly. Size is omitted from some rows. Given values are once, few, many or a class for expanded clones.

>TRBV27|TRBJ2-1|.|.
CASRPTRGYNEQFF
TGTGCCAGCAGGCCAACAAGGGGTTACAATGAGCAGTTCTTC
>TRBV5-8|TRBJ1-3|.|.
CASSLVRLQYTIYF
TGTGCCAGCAGCTTGGTGCGGCTCCAGTACACCATATATTTT
>TRBV12-5|TRBJ2-7|TRBD2|medium-sized
CASDQTSGGSRSYEQYF
TGTGCTAGTGATCAGACTAGCGGGGGGTCTCGCTCCTACGAGCAGTACTTC
>TRBV27|TRBJ1-3|.|.
CASSLTGHSGNTIYF
TGTGCCAGCAGTTTGACGGGACACTCTGGAAACACCATATATTTT
>TRBV6-6|TRBJ2-1|TRBD2|.
CASSYSRSGRVYEQFF
TGTGCCAGCAGTTACTCGAGAAGCGGGAGGGTCTATGAGCAGTTCTTC
>TRBV27|TRBJ2-3|TRBD2|once
CASSPAHLAGIADTQYF
TGTGCCAGCAGTCCCGCCCACCTAGCGGGGATTGCAGATACGCAGTATTTT
>TRBV19|TRBJ1-1|TRBD1|.
CASRGDSMTAGTEAFF
TGTGCCAGTAGGGGGGACAGTATGACAGCGGGTACTGAAGCTTTCTTT
>TRBV13|TRBJ2-7|TRBD2|.
CASIRTSGPHEQYF
TGTGCCAGCATTAGGACTAGCGGGCCTCACGAGCAGTACTTC
>TRBV7-9|TRBJ2-2|TRBD2|.
CASSGDSGRAGTGELFF
TGTGCCAGCAGCGGGGACAGCGGGAGGGCCGGAACCGGGGAGCTGTTTTTT
>TRBV5-8|TRBJ1-2|.|.
CASSWPAVEGADYGYTF
TGTGCCAGCAGCTGGCCCGCGGTGGAAGGGGCTGACTATGGCTACACCTTC
>TRBV19|TRBJ2-7|.|.
CASSINRYEQYF
TGTGCCAGTAGTATTAATCGCTACGAGCAGTACTTC
>TRBV27|TRBJ2-7|TRBD2|.
CASSPVGLAVYEQYF
TGTGCCAGCAGTCCCGTGGGACTAGCGGTCTACGAGCAGTACTTC
>TRBV9|TRBJ1-3|.|.
CASSSPGRVSLRSGSGNTIYF
TGTGCCAGCAGCTCCCCCGGGAGGGTCAGTCTTCGTTCCGGATCTGGAAACACCATATATTTT
>TRBV9|TRBJ2-7|TRBD2|.
CASSAGGREGPYEQYF
TGTGCCAGCAGCGCCGGGGGGCGGGAGGGCCCCTACGAGCAGTACTTC
>TRBV5-1|TRBJ1-4|.|.
CASSLDWASGGDEKLFF
TGCGCCAGCAGCTTGGATTGGGCTTCGGGCGGGGATGAAAAACTGTTTTTT
>TRBV7-2|TRBJ2-3|.|.
CASSLAGSYPSTDTQYF
TGTGCCAGCAGCTTAGCCGGGAGCTACCCTAGCACAGATACGCAGTATTTT
>TRBV9|TRBJ2-1|TRBD2|.
CASSVVAAGTSGRNEQFF
TGTGCCAGCAGCGTAGTAGCAGCAGGGACTAGCGGTAGGAATGAGCAGTTCTTC